This T cell receptor (beta chain) was sequenced in a study of blood T cell repertoires in COVID-19. As for the study in general: Donors in the United States, Italy and Spain gave samples during acute or convalescent COVID-19.

Using immunoSEQ multiplex PCR, the repertoire was profiled, and TCRdb retains in-frame clones only, with some absent. The sample carries approximately 200,000 clones, 87% recorded once. In terms of age and location, participants ranged from about 18 to 95 years and lived in under 30 US areas. Cohorts were determined from participant-reported clinical history. There are 17 residues in the CDR3. CDR1 is SGDLS and CDR2 is YYNGEE in the germline V gene. V lost 3 bases, J lost 3 bases, and 9 bases stayed unmatched. The TCR sequence derives from a man younger than 30 with acute COVID-19. Sequencing used PBMCs or T cells enriched from blood (not recorded which). The rearrangement uses TRBV9 and TRBJ2-1, with TRBD1 identical over 10 bases. The CDR3 DNA reads as TGTGCCAGCAGCGGCCGATGGACAGGGGGTTTCTACAATGAGCAGTTCTTC. As protein: CASSGRWTGGFYNEQFF. Looking up the rest from reference TRBV9 and TRBJ2-1 gives the full variable domain: DSGVTQTPKHLITATGQRVTLRCSPRSGDLSVYWYQQSLDQGLQFLIQYYNGEERAKGNILERFSAQQFPDLHSELNLSSLELGDSALYFCASSGRWTGGFYNEQFFGPGTRLTVL.